These 14 T cell receptor beta chains came from one sample sequenced in a study of blood T cell repertoires in COVID-19. TCRdb's table, derived via immunoSEQ multiplex PCR, lists solely in-frame clones and lacks some. This sample has 150,000 to 200,000 clones, with around 89% found just once. The specimen was peripheral blood. The source is a man aged 55 to 70 with acute or convalescent COVID-19.

This clone has only one observation. J is TRBJ1-1 and V is TRBV20-1; D is ambiguous. CDR1 is DFQATT, CDR2 SNEGSKA, per germline (reference sequence). The V end lost 7 bases, the J end lost 0 bases, and 6 bases lay between the germline ends. This CDR3 is 11 amino acids long. The CDR3 here is CSVSMNTEAFF. CDR3 DNA: TGCAGTGTAAGCATGAACACTGAAGCTTTCTTT.

The rearrangement links TRBV5-4 to TRBJ2-2; 13 bases line up with TRBD2. The CDR3 has 18 residues. V gave up 4 bases and J gave up 2 bases; unmatched junction bases: 8. Per germline, CDR1 SGHNT and CDR2 YYREEE (reference sequence). Here the CDR3 DNA reads TGTGCCAGCAGCCGACAGTGGACTAGCGGGGGAAACACCGGGGAGCTGTTTTTT. It codes for CASSRQWTSGGNTGELFF.

This clone was seen a handful of times. The chain couples TRBV27 to TRBJ2-2; D possibly corresponds to TRBD2 (7 bases). V dropped 4 bases and J dropped 4 bases, with 10 bases sitting between them. The CDR3 length is 14 residues. Germline CDR1 and CDR2: MNHEY and SMNVEV (reference sequence). The CDR3 reads CASSWGGLTGELFF. The CDR3 region has the DNA TGTGCCAGCAGTTGGGGGGGGCTCACCGGGGAGCTGTTTTTT.

The V gene is TRBV7-8, the J gene TRBJ1-1, with a weak D call TRBD1 (5 bases). The V gene's germline CDR1 is SGHVS and CDR2 FQNEAQ. Trimming took off 5 bases at V and 2 bases at J, with 15 bases between the two ends. The CDR3 runs to 15 residues. The CDR3 spells CASSRSTGGNTEAFF. CDR3 bases: TGTGCCAGCAGCCGCTCCACGGGGGGAAACACTGAAGCTTTCTTT.

The chain uses TRBV9 and TRBJ2-1, with 8 bases lining up with TRBD2. The ends lost 3 bases at V and 4 bases at J; junction bases unmatched: 3. The CDR3 is 14 amino acids. Looked up from germline, CDR1 is SGDLS and CDR2 is YYNGEE. The CDR3 DNA sequence: TGTGCCAGCAGCGCGACTAGCGCGTACAATGAGCAGTTCTTC. Protein product: CASSATSAYNEQFF.

The chain recombines TRBV6-1 with TRBJ1-1; D may be TRBD1 (6 bases). Germline V gene sequence: CDR1 MNHNS, CDR2 SASEGT. The CDR3 is 13 residues long. V dropped 2 bases and J dropped 11 bases, with 15 bases sitting between them. In DNA, the CDR3 is TGTGCCAGCAGTGAAAGGGGGGGAGGGGCGGCTTTCTTT. This codes for CASSERGGGAAFF.

The rearrangement joins TRBV5-1 to TRBJ1-1; D gene uncertain. Germline assignment: CDR1 SGHRS and CDR2 YFSETQ. CDR3 length equals 14 residues. V was pared by 0 bases and J by 5 bases, with 11 bases between. CDR3: CASSLGGFLTEAFF. The DNA for the CDR3 is TGCGCCAGCAGCTTGGGCGGGTTTCTTACTGAAGCTTTCTTT.

J is TRBJ2-7 and V is TRBV7-9; 15 positions match TRBD2. V lost 7 bases and J lost 9; bases outside the gene matches: 7. Germline lookup yields CDR1 SEHNR and CDR2 FQNEAQ (reference sequence). This CDR3 has 14 amino acids. CDR3 nucleotides: TGTGCCAGCATAACCGGGACTAGCGGGGGGAGGCAGTACTTC. This gives the protein CASITGTSGGRQYF.

This chain uses TRBV7-2 with TRBJ2-2; possibly TRBD1 for D (5 bases). Germline lookup yields CDR1 SGHTA and CDR2 FQGNSA. The ends were cut back, 8 bases at V and 4 bases at J, with 11 bases in the middle. This CDR3 has 13 residues. The CDR3 region has the DNA TGTGCCAGCGCTAAACAGGTCACCGGGGAGCTGTTTTTT. Its protein product is CASAKQVTGELFF.

V is TRBV11-3 and J is TRBJ2-1; 11 nucleotides match TRBD1. The J segment lost 7 bases and the V segment lost 1 base, leaving 6 bases of the junction unmatched. The CDR3 covers 16 residues. Looked up from germline, CDR1 is SGHNT and CDR2 is YENEEA. The DNA for the CDR3 is TGTGCCAGCAGCTTAGGGGGACAGGGGGGATTAAATGAGCAGTTCTTC. The encoded protein is CASSLGGQGGLNEQFF.

This clone was seen more than once but under ten times. This sequence joins TRBV7-9 and TRBJ2-3, with D possibly matching TRBD1 (6 bases). CDR3 length: 15 residues. Germline CDR1 SEHNR, CDR2 FQNEAQ (reference sequence). Between the trimmed V and J ends, which lost 1 base and 9 bases, there was a span of 17 bases. Written as DNA, the CDR3 is TGTGCCAGCAGCTTAGGGCCTAGTTCAGGGGTGACGCAGTATTTT. It yields the protein CASSLGPSSGVTQYF.

The chain links TRBV7-9 to TRBJ1-2; 8 bases are shared with TRBD1. CDR1 and CDR2 (germline): SEHNR, FQNEAQ (reference sequence). This CDR3 is 13 amino acids long. V shed 7 bases and J 4 bases; nucleotides not matched to a gene: 5. CDR3 sequence (DNA): TGTGCCAGCATCCTCGACAGGGGCTATGGCTACACCTTC. Translated: CASILDRGYGYTF.

This chain links TRBV18 with TRBJ1-2; D gene uncertain. This CDR3 has 15 residues. The V end was cut by 3 bases, the J end by 5 bases, with 16 bases between. Germline V CDR1 and CDR2: KGHSH, LQKENI. The CDR3 is CASSPGLGEVYGYTF. In nucleotides, the CDR3 is TGTGCCAGCTCACCTGGACTGGGAGAGGTGTATGGCTACACCTTC.

This clone was seen a handful of times. The chain joins TRBV4-1 to TRBJ2-2, with 8 bases matching TRBD2. The CDR3 has 16 residues. Per germline, CDR1 MGHRA and CDR2 YSYEKL. The ends lost 4 bases at V and 7 bases at J; junction bases unmatched: 11. CDR3 protein: CASSPLTGGTGGELFF. As DNA, the CDR3 is TGCGCCAGCAGCCCCCTCACGGGGGGGACGGGCGGGGAGCTGTTTTTT.